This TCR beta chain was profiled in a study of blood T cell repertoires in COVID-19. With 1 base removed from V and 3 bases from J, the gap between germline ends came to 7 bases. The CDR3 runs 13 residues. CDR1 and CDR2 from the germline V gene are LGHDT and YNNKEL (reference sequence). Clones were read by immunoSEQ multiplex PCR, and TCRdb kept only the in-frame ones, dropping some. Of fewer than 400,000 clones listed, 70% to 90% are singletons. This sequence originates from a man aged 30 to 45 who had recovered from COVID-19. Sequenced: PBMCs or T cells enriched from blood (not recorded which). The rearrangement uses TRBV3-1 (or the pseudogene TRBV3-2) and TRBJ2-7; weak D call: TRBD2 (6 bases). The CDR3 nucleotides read TGTGCCAGCAGCCAAGTCGGGGGCTACGAGCAGTACTTC. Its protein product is CASSQVGGYEQYF.